The T cell receptor (beta chain) described here comes from a study of cytomegalovirus exposure and HLA in healthy donors. In the study overall: Roughly 80 million unique TCRs from HLA-typed donors made up an early data release. Findings and caveats of the study: Presence/absence analyses treated sequencing depth as roughly uniform across donors. A few CMV-associated chains were confirmed in vitro to be specific for CMV antigens.

This clone has more than one count but fewer than ten. What it binds is not known. PCR was performed using 60 Vbeta and 13 Jbeta primers. Clones were sequenced by immunoSEQ multiplex PCR, and TCRdb holds only the in-frame ones, with some missing. The data contain 150,000 to 200,000 clones, about 9% of them singletons. Though probably carrying unrecorded immune exposures, donors were nominally healthy at sampling. CDR3 size: 16 residues. The V end was cut by 5 bases, the J end by 4 bases, with 23 bases between. From germline, CDR1 is GTSNPN and CDR2 SVGIG (reference sequence). The chain couples TRBV30 to TRBJ1-1; D might be TRBD1 (5 bases). Sequenced sample: PBMCs. The source of this sequence is a woman aged 25 to 45 in good health and CMV-seropositive. CDR3 nucleotide sequence: TGTGCCTGGGATCAACCCATCCGGGGGGTCGGCACTGAAGCTTTCTTT. It yields the protein CAWDQPIRGVGTEAFF. The entire variable domain, with the rest obtained from reference TRBV30 and TRBJ1-1, is as follows: SQTIHQWPATLVQPVGSPLSLECTVEGTSNPNLYWYRQAAGRGLQLLFYSVGIGQISSEVPQNLSASRPQDRQFILSSKKLLLSDSGFYLCAWDQPIRGVGTEAFFGQGTRLTVV.